This T cell receptor beta chain was identified during a study of T cell repertoires in cytomegalovirus infection. General observations from the study: The study identified carriers of CMV plus the relevant HLA from cumulative public TCR beta family frequency.

Trimming removed 4 bases at V and 11 bases at J, with 9 bases between. The CDR3 is 10 amino acids. The germline CDR1 and CDR2 sequences are SGDLS and YYNGEE. TCRdb re-analysed the reads in MiXCR, keeping a single row per CDR3 protein. The sample lists more than 500,000 distinct CDR3 sequences; more than 15% were seen once. This clonotype has only a few counts. Its target is not known. This rearrangement joins TRBV9 to TRBJ1-1; D unresolved. The sample consisted of CD8+ T cells from PBMCs. This TCR was sampled from a human donor in good health (CMV status not recorded). Some clones in this sample may be carry-over from other donors' samples. CDR3 sequence reads: CASSPARAFF. As DNA, the CDR3 is TGTGCCAGCAGCCCCGCTCGGGCTTTCTTT.